A selection of T cell receptor beta chains follows, all from one sample in a study of blood T cell repertoires in COVID-19. Sequenced by immunoSEQ multiplex PCR; TCRdb stores in-frame clones only, minus some. The table records about 140,000 clones, almost 85% of them present only once. The sequenced sample consisted of peripheral blood. The source of these receptors is a man aged 50 to 60 with acute or convalescent COVID-19. Both conserved end residues are trimmed from each CDR3. Clone size, where shown, is once, few, many, or a class for clones that have expanded.

CDR3aa	abundance	j_gene	v_gene
AISESLGRGGGLAATDTQY	once	TRBJ2-3	TRBV10-3
ASSSDRDSVLY	.	TRBJ2-3	TRBV12-3/TRBV12-4
ASSLVLTGKRYNEQF	.	TRBJ2-1	TRBV11-2
ASSLEQMNTEAF	.	TRBJ1-1	TRBV7-9
ASSLWSGGSSNQPQH	.	TRBJ1-5	TRBV28
ASSLALGDEKLF	.	TRBJ1-4	TRBV11-1
ASSSTGAGNNEQF	.	TRBJ2-1	TRBV18
AWSVPTGSNQPQH	.	TRBJ1-5	TRBV30
ASSEAVAGLYNEQF	.	TRBJ2-1	TRBV6-1
ASSLSRDRGLVGGYT	.	TRBJ1-2	TRBV27
ASSEYGRAAGELF	once	TRBJ2-2	TRBV2
ASSGGTGRNQPQH	.	TRBJ1-5	TRBV5-5
ASSHRQGSYGYT	few	TRBJ1-2	TRBV7-8
ASSLTGAGELF	.	TRBJ2-2	TRBV27
ASSKEPTGTGGETQY	.	TRBJ2-5	TRBV21-1
ATTPRGRGIPKAF	.	TRBJ1-1	TRBV19
ATSAPGQGSLNSGNTIY	.	TRBJ1-3	TRBV15
ASEKEGTGVETQY	.	TRBJ2-5	TRBV2
ASSTWTSGRAEQF	.	TRBJ2-1	TRBV27
ASSLGSGASYEQY	.	TRBJ2-7	TRBV27
ASRERGGANTGELF	.	TRBJ2-2	TRBV12-5
ASSESGNREKSTDTQY	.	TRBJ2-3	TRBV10-1
ASSITGSPNEQY	once	TRBJ2-7	TRBV6-2/TRBV6-3
ATYRAGQGYYNEQF	.	TRBJ2-1	TRBV24-1
ASSLLAGGPDTQY	once	TRBJ2-3	TRBV7-3
ASSPDTGEGYT	.	TRBJ1-2	TRBV10-1
ASSRTTGTVYSPLH	.	TRBJ1-6	TRBV11-3
ASGRGRNEKLF	.	TRBJ1-4	TRBV7-2
ASSQTLSGYLSYEQY	.	TRBJ2-7	TRBV4-1
ASKLFGGQHY	.	TRBJ2-7	TRBV6-5
AWSQPGTALYEQY	.	TRBJ2-7	TRBV30
ASSVEGGIMANSPLH	.	TRBJ1-6	TRBV9
ASQLGQGLVYEQY	.	TRBJ2-7	TRBV19
ASRQGRSGNTIY	.	TRBJ1-3	TRBV6-5
ASSPPGLAGPLAKNIQY	.	TRBJ2-4	TRBV7-9
ASSPGGTLSNHSPLH	.	TRBJ1-6	TRBV5-6
ASSFSGTSTYEQY	once	TRBJ2-7	TRBV5-1
AWSTGNYGYT	.	TRBJ1-2	TRBV30
ASSQDEGFSLYNEQF	.	TRBJ2-1	TRBV4-1
ASSGGQQGTDTQY	few	TRBJ2-3	TRBV18
AWTLRQATGELF	.	TRBJ2-2	TRBV30
ASSLTDYPTYEQY	.	TRBJ2-7	TRBV27
ASSEAVGQGAGYGYT	.	TRBJ1-2	TRBV6-1
ASSFNQGPTYEQY	.	TRBJ2-7	TRBV7-6
ASPPTGPYSYEQY	.	TRBJ2-7	TRBV6-5
ASGEADGSPLH	.	TRBJ1-6	TRBV12-3/TRBV12-4
ASSLTTSGSNWNEQF	.	TRBJ2-1	TRBV5-6
ASSAFGTDSGNTIY	.	TRBJ1-3	TRBV5-1
AWSPDRDQPQH	.	TRBJ1-5	TRBV30
ASSEWRLDTGDYT	.	TRBJ1-2	TRBV6-1
AISESGSRSYEQY	.	TRBJ2-7	TRBV10-3
ASSLEEPSGNTIY	.	TRBJ1-3	TRBV7-6
ASSSTWGGRGHTDTQY	once	TRBJ2-3	TRBV7-6
ASSKVWGGCYEQY	once	TRBJ2-7	TRBV21-1
ASSPTSGTDTQY	.	TRBJ2-3	TRBV2
ASSLSSPRAYGYT	.	TRBJ1-2	TRBV11-3